Presented here are 10 T cell receptor beta chains from one specimen sequenced in a study of T-cell memory formation after mild COVID-19. TCRdb analysed the 5' RACE reads with MiXCR anew, one entry per CDR3 protein. The sample holds a few hundred thousand distinct CDR3 sequences, less than 25% seen once. Sequenced material: PBMCs or a T cell subset sorted from them (not recorded which). Receptor source: a man aged 18 to 29 who had mild COVID-19 (a few samples of this study predate the infection). Cell type and time point are not known.

This clonotype turned up a few times. The chain couples TRBV7-3 to TRBJ2-1; TRBD2 matches 11 bases. The J segment lost 8 bases and the V segment lost 2 bases, leaving 5 bases of the junction unmatched. The CDR3 covers 15 residues. The V gene's germline CDR1 is SGHTA and CDR2 FQGTGA. The CDR3: CASSLASGGIYEQFF. In DNA form, the CDR3 reads TGTGCCAGCAGCTTAGCTAGCGGGGGGATCTATGAGCAGTTCTTC.

Only a few counts were recorded for this clonotype. The CDR3 sequence: CASSLLWSGANEQFF. The DNA for the CDR3 is TGTGCCAGCAGCTTACTCTGGTCGGGGGCGAATGAGCAGTTCTTC. The V call is TRBV7-8, the J call TRBJ2-1; D possibly uses TRBD1 or TRBD2 (6 bases each). V was cut by 2 bases and J by 7 bases, with 15 bases left in between. This CDR3 spans 15 amino acids. Germline V gene data show CDR1 as SGHVS and CDR2 as FQNEAQ.

This clonotype has at least ten counts. This sequence joins TRBV6-5 and TRBJ2-3; D perhaps matches TRBD2 (5 bases). CDR1 and CDR2 from the germline V gene are MNHEY and SVGAGI. Trimming took off 5 bases at V and 2 bases at J, with 11 bases between the two ends. The CDR3 length is 14 residues. The CDR3 sequence is CASSPRGSTDTQYF. The CDR3 region has the DNA TGTGCCAGCAGTCCCCGGGGTTCCACAGATACGCAGTATTTT.

V usage is TRBV20-1 and J usage is TRBJ2-3; 7 bases agree with TRBD2. Looked up from germline, CDR1 is DFQATT and CDR2 is SNEGSKA (reference sequence). The CDR3 runs to 14 residues. Trimming removed 3 bases from V and 3 bases from J; junction bases left unmatched: 6. The CDR3 coding sequence is TGCAGTGCTAGCGACAGCGGGGAGACAGATACGCAGTATTTT. As protein: CSASDSGETDTQYF.

This clonotype was detected a few times. The V and J genes are TRBV12-3 or TRBV12-4 and TRBJ2-7; no reliable D call. The CDR3 consists of 12 residues. V was pared by 3 bases and J by 5 bases, with 8 bases between. CDR3 protein: CASSFMSHEQYF. CDR3 bases: TGTGCCAGCAGTTTTATGTCCCACGAGCAGTACTTC.

The V call is TRBV9, the J call TRBJ1-2; a weak D match, TRBD1 (5 bases). The germline V and J ends were trimmed by 0 bases and 3 bases, with 9 bases remaining between them. From germline, CDR1 is SGDLS and CDR2 YYNGEE. The CDR3 has 14 amino acids. In DNA, the CDR3 is TGTGCCAGCAGCGTAGGAGGGGAGGACTATGGCTACACCTTC. Translating gives CASSVGGEDYGYTF.

The CDR3 loop reads CASSLTARTHEAFF. The CDR3 DNA reads as TGTGCCAGCAGCTTAACCGCGCGGACACATGAAGCTTTCTTT. V is TRBV7-3 and J is TRBJ1-1; D is possibly TRBD1 (5 bases). CDR3 length equals 14 residues. Germline-derived CDR1 and CDR2 are SGHTA and FQGTGA. V dropped 0 bases and J dropped 7 bases, with 12 bases sitting between them. The full variable domain, completed using reference TRBV7-3 and TRBJ1-1, is GAGVSQTPSNKVTEKGKYVELRCDPISGHTALYWYRQSLGQGPEFLIYFQGTGAADDSGLPNDRFFAVRPEGSVSTLKIQRTERGDSAVYLCASSLTARTHEAFFGQGTRLTVV.

The chain employs TRBV4-3 and TRBJ2-3; D is unresolved. This CDR3 is 15 amino acids long. Germline CDR1 reads LGHNA; CDR2 reads YSLEER. The ends were cut back, 4 bases at V and 0 bases at J, with 11 bases in the middle. CDR3 residues: CASSLEPASTDTQYF. CDR3 DNA sequence: TGCGCCAGCAGCCTCGAACCAGCTAGCACAGATACGCAGTATTTT.

This clonotype came up many times. The chain combines TRBV7-6 with TRBJ1-5; weak D call: TRBD1 (6 bases). This CDR3 spans 18 amino acids. The germline gives CDR1 SGHVS, CDR2 FNYEAQ. Deletions cut 0 bases from V and 3 bases from J, with 18 bases between. CDR3 bases: TGTGCCAGCAGCTTAGCGTGGGTGTGGGGACACTTCAATCAGCCCCAGCATTTT. Translation gives CASSLAWVWGHFNQPQHF.

V usage is TRBV7-9 and J usage is TRBJ1-2, with D uncertain. V lost 6 bases and J 1 base, leaving 9 bases between the germline ends. CDR3 length equals 13 residues. Germline values: CDR1 SEHNR, CDR2 FQNEAQ (reference sequence). The CDR3 loop is CASSTTDNYGYTF. DNA of the CDR3: TGTGCCAGCAGTACAACAGATAACTATGGCTACACCTTC.